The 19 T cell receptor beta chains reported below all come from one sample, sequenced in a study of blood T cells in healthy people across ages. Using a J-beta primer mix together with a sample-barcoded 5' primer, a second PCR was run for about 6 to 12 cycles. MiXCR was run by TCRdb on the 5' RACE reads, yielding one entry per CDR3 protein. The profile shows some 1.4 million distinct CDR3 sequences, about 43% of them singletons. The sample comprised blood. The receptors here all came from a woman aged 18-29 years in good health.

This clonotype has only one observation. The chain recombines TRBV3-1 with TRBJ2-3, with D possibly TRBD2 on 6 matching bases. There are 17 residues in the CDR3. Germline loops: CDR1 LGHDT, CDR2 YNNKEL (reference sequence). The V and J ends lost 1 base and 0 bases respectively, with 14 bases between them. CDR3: CASSQAGGDPSTDTQYF. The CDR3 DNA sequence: TGTGCCAGCAGCCAAGCGGGCGGGGACCCCAGCACAGATACGCAGTATTTT.

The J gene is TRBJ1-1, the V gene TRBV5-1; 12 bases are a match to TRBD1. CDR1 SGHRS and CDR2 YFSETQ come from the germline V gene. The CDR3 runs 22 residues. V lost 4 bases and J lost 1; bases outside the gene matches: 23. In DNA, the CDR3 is TGCGCCAGCAGCCTCCGCCCCCCGGGACAGGGGGCGACCGATAGGCCGAACACTGAAGCTTTCTTT. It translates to CASSLRPPGQGATDRPNTEAFF.

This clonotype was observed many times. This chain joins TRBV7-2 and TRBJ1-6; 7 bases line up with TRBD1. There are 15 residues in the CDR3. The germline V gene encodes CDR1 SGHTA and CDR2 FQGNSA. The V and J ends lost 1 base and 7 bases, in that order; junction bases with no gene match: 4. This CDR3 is CASSLGQGGNSPLHF. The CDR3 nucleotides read TGTGCCAGCAGCTTAGGACAGGGCGGGAATTCACCCCTCCACTTT.

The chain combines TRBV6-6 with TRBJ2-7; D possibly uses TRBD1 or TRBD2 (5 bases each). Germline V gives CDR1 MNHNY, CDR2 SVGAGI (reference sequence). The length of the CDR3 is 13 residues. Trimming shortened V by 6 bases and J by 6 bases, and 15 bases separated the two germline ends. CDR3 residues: CASSSGPPSEQYF. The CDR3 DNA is TGTGCCAGCAGCTCGGGACCCCCTTCCGAGCAGTACTTC.

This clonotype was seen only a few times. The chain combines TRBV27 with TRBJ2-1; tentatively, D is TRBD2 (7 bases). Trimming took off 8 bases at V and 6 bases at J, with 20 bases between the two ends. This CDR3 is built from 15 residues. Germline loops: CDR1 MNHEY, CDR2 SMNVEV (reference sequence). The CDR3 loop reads CASALGGGLSNEQFF. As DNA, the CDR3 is TGTGCCAGCGCACTTGGGGGGGGCTTGAGCAATGAGCAGTTCTTC.

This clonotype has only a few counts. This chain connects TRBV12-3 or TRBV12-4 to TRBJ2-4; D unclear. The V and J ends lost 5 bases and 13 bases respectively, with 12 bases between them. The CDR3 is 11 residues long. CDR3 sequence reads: CASSPRAEQYF. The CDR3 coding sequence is TGTGCCAGCAGTCCCCGGGCGGAGCAGTACTTC.

This CDR3 reads CASTQAGGENIQYF. As DNA, the CDR3 is TGCGCCAGCACCCAAGCGGGAGGGGAAAACATTCAGTACTTC. The J gene is TRBJ2-7, the V gene TRBV10-1; 10 bases match TRBD2. The better agreement between TRBJ2-4 and the DNA end casts doubt on the J call. The CDR3 runs to 14 residues. Germline V CDR1 and CDR2: WNHNN, SYGVQD (reference sequence).

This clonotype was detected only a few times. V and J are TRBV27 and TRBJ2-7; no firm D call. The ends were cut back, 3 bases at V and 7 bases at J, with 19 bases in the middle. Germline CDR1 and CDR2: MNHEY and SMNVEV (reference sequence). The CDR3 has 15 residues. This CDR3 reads CASSLSGFFNSEQYF. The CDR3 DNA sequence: TGTGCCAGCAGTTTGTCCGGGTTTTTCAACAGTGAGCAGTACTTC.

CDR3 loop: CSAMENEQFF. The CDR3 DNA sequence: TGCAGTGCCATGGAAAACGAGCAGTTCTTC. The chain links TRBV20-1 to TRBJ2-1; D is unclear. Deletions cut 6 bases from V and 10 bases from J, with 10 bases between. Germline CDR1 and CDR2: DFQATT and SNEGSKA (reference sequence). This CDR3 contains 10 residues.

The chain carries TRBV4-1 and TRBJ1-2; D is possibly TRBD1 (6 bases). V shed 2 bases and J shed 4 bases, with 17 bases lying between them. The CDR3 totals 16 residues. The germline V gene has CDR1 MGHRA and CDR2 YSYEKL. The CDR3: CASSQPRQGRGYGYTF. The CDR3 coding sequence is TGCGCCAGCAGCCAACCTAGGCAGGGGAGGGGCTATGGCTACACCTTC.

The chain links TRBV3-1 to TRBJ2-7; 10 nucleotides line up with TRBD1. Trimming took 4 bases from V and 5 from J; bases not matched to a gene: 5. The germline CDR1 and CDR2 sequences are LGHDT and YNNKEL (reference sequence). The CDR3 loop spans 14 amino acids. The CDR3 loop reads CASSPRQGANEQYF. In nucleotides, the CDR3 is TGTGCCAGCAGCCCACGACAGGGGGCGAACGAGCAGTACTTC.

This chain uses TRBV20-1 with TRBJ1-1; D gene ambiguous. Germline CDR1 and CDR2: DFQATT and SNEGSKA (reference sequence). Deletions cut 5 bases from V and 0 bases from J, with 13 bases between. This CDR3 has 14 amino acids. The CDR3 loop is CSALDLGLNTEAFF. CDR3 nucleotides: TGCAGTGCTTTGGACTTGGGGTTGAACACTGAAGCTTTCTTT.

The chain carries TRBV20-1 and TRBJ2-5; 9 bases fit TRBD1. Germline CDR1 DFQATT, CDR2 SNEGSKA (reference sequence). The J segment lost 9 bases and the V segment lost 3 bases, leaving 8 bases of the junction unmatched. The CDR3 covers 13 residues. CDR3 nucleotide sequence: TGCAGTGCTAGGGGACAGGGAACCACAGCCCAGTACTTC. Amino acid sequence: CSARGQGTTAQYF.

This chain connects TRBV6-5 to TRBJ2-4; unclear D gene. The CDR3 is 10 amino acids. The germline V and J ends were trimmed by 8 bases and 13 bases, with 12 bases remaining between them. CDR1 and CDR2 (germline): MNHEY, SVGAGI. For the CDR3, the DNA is TGTGCCAGCGGAAACCAGGCGCAGTACTTC. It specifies CASGNQAQYF.

CDR3 DNA sequence: TGTGCCAGCTCACCACCAGGGCAGTCAAATAGGGAAGCTTTCTTT. Its protein product is CASSPPGQSNREAFF. The rearrangement links TRBV18 to TRBJ1-1; no clear D gene. Germline CDR1 KGHSH, CDR2 LQKENI. This CDR3 spans 15 amino acids. Trimming stripped 0 bases from V and 8 bases from J, with 16 bases between.

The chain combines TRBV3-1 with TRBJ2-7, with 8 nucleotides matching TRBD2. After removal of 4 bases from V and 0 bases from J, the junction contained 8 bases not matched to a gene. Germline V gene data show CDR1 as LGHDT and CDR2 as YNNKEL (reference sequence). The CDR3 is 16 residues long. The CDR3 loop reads CASSPGVSGTSYEQYF. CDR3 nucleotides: TGTGCCAGCAGCCCAGGGGTTAGCGGGACCTCCTACGAGCAGTACTTC.

This CDR3 is CASSPGGLPDVQYF. The CDR3 DNA reads TGCGCCAGCAGCCCGGGAGGGCTACCCGACGTCCAGTACTTC. V usage is TRBV5-1 and J usage is TRBJ2-5; TRBD2 agrees at 8 bases. This CDR3 region has 14 residues. Germline-derived CDR1 and CDR2 are SGHRS and YFSETQ. With V trimmed by 4 bases and J by 10 bases, 12 bases remained unmatched.

This chain's CDR3 is CASSGPGTETYEQYF. CDR3 nucleotides: TGTGCCAGCAGTGGGCCCGGGACAGAGACCTACGAGCAGTACTTC. The chain joins TRBV6-1 to TRBJ2-7; 7 positions match TRBD1. This CDR3 spans 15 amino acids. Losses at the gene ends were 4 bases for V and 2 bases for J; bases not matched to a gene: 8. Germline CDR1 is MNHNS and CDR2 is SASEGT.

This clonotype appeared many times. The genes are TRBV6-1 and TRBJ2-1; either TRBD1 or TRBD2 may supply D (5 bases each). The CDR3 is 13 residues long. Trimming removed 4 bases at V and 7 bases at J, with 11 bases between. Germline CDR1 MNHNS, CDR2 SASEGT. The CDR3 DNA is TGTGCCAGCAGTGCACTTGAGGGGAATGAGCAGTTCTTC. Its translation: CASSALEGNEQFF.